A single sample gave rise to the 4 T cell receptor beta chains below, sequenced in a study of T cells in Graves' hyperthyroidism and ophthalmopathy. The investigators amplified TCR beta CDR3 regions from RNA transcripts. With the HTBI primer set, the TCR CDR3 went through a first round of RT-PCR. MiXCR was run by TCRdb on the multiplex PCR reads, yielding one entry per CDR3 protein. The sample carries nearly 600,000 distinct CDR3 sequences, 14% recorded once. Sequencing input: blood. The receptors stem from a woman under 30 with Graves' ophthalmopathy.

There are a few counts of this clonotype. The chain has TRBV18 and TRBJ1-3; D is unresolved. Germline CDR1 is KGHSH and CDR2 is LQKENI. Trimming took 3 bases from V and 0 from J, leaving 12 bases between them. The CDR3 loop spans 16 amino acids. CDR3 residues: CASSPAPTSSGNTIYF. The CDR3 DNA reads TGTGCCAGCTCACCCGCCCCAACGAGCTCTGGAAACACCATATATTTT.

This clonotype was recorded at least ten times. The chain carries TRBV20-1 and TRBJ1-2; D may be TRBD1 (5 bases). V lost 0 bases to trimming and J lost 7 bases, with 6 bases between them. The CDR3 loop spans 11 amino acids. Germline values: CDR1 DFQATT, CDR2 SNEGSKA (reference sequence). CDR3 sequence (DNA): TGCAGTGCTAGAGAGGGGACTGGCTACACCTTC. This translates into CSAREGTGYTF.

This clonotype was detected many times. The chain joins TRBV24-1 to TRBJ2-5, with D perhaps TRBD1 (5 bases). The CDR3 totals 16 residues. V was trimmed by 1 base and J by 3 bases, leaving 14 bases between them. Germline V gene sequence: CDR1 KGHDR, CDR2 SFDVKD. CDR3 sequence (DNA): TGTGCCACCAGTGATTTTCTGGCAGGGATGGAAGAGACCCAGTACTTC. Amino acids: CATSDFLAGMEETQYF.

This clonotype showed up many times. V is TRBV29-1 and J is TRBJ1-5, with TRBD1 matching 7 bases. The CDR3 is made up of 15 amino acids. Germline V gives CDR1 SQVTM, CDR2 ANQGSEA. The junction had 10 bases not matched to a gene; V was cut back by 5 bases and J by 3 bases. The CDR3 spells CSVSSGQSFNQPQHF. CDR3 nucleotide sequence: TGCAGCGTTTCTTCGGGACAGAGTTTCAATCAGCCCCAGCATTTT.